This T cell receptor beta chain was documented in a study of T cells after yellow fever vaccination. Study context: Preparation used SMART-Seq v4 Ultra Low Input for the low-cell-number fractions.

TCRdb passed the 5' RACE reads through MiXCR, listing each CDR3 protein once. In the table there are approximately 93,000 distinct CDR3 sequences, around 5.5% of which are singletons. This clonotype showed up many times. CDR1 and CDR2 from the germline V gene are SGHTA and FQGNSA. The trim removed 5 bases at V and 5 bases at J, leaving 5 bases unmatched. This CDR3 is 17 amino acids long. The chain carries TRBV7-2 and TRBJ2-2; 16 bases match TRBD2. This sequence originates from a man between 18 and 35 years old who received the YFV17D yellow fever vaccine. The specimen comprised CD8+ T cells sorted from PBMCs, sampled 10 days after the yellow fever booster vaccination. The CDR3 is CASSPGLAGGRTGELFF. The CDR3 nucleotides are TGTGCCAGCAGCCCGGGACTAGCGGGGGGGCGAACCGGGGAGCTGTTTTTT.